A single sample gave rise to the 10 T cell receptor beta chains below, sequenced in a study of T cells in Graves' hyperthyroidism and ophthalmopathy. RNA transcripts yielded amplified TCR beta CDR3 regions. During a first-round RT-PCR of the TCR CDR3, the HTBI primer set was used. TCRdb re-called the multiplex PCR reads with MiXCR, one entry per CDR3 protein. Of 600,000 or so distinct CDR3 sequences in the sample, 40% to 55% were seen once. Sequenced: peripheral blood or thyroid tissue (not recorded which). Receptor source: a woman between 18 and 29 years old with Graves' hyperthyroidism.

This clonotype was seen at least ten times. J is TRBJ1-2 and V is TRBV12-3 or TRBV12-4; D is ambiguous. V was cut by 5 bases and J by 8 bases, with 12 bases left in between. The length of the CDR3 is 12 residues. CDR3 sequence (DNA): TGTGCCAGCAGTCCCCCAGGAGGAGGCTACACCTTC. Amino acid sequence: CASSPPGGGYTF.

This clonotype has just one count. The chain is built from TRBV2 and TRBJ1-2, with 9 bases aligning to TRBD1. V was pared by 5 bases and J by 4 bases, with 17 bases of the junction left unmatched. This CDR3 spans 18 amino acids. Germline V gives CDR1 SNHLY, CDR2 FYNNEI. DNA for the CDR3: TGTGCCAGCAGTTACCCGGTGGGCGGCACAGGGGGCATCTATGGCTACACCTTC. Protein product: CASSYPVGGTGGIYGYTF.

This sequence joins TRBV6-6 and TRBJ1-2; weak D call: TRBD1 (6 bases). This CDR3 region has 13 residues. The ends were cut back, 6 bases at V and 5 bases at J, with 13 bases in the middle. Looked up from germline, CDR1 is MNHNY and CDR2 is SVGAGI (reference sequence). Here the CDR3 DNA reads TGTGCCAGCAGACCGGGACAAATTTATGGCTACACCTTC. It yields the protein CASRPGQIYGYTF.

The rearrangement links TRBV15 to TRBJ2-6; tentatively, D is TRBD1 (6 bases). CDR1 is LNHNV, CDR2 YYDKDF, per germline (reference sequence). The CDR3 is 17 amino acids. The ends were cut back, 3 bases at V and 0 bases at J, with 12 bases in the middle. The CDR3, as DNA: TGTGCCACCAGCAGGGACAGCGGACGCTCTGGGGCCAACGTCCTGACTTTC. Amino acid sequence: CATSRDSGRSGANVLTF.

The table lists this clonotype with many counts. The V and J genes are TRBV7-9 and TRBJ1-2; D is uncertain. CDR1 and CDR2 (germline): SEHNR, FQNEAQ (reference sequence). Trimming shortened V by 6 bases and J by 8 bases, and 10 bases separated the two germline ends. The CDR3 contains 11 residues. CDR3 bases: TGTGCCAGCAGTAAAACGTGGGGCTACACCTTC. Translating it yields CASSKTWGYTF.

Points on this clonotype: A single base separates this from a much larger clone, so it may be a read error. The chain carries TRBV6-1 and TRBJ2-7; no clear D gene. This CDR3 has 14 amino acids. Deletions cut 5 bases from V and 6 bases from J, with 17 bases between. Germline loops: CDR1 MNHNS, CDR2 SASEGT. CDR3 sequence reads: CASSPRTVFGEQYF. CDR3 bases: TGTGCCAGCAGTCCCAGGACCGTTTTCGGCGAGCAGTACTTC.

This clonotype was found many times. The V gene is TRBV7-9, the J gene TRBJ2-5; the D gene is possibly TRBD1 (6 bases). V shed 0 bases and J shed 4 bases, with 9 bases lying between them. There are 14 residues in the CDR3. Looked up from germline, CDR1 is SEHNR and CDR2 is FQNEAQ (reference sequence). DNA for the CDR3: TGTGCCAGCAGCTTAGCGAACAGGGTAGAGACCCAGTACTTC. It specifies CASSLANRVETQYF.

This clonotype was recorded at least ten times. The gene calls are TRBV7-8 and TRBJ1-4; D not resolved. The CDR3 is 15 residues long. Trimming took off 1 base at V and 3 bases at J, with 9 bases between the two ends. Germline loops: CDR1 SGHVS, CDR2 FQNEAQ. The CDR3 nucleotides read TGTGCCAGCAGCTTAGACATGGGGTCTAATGAAAAACTGTTTTTT. Encoded protein: CASSLDMGSNEKLFF.

A note on this clonotype: Here the CDR3 omits its conserved ending phenylalanine or tryptophan, so a read error is the likely source. It is unclear where the CDR3 begins or ends on the DNA, so no DNA is shown, and the CDR3 is as TCRdb lists it. The V gene is TRBV11-2, the J gene TRBJ2-2. Germline V gene data show CDR1 as SGHAT and CDR2 as FQNNGV. The CDR3 is 16 residues long, counting both termini. CDR3 loop: CASTPVPLPNTGELLL.

This clonotype appeared a few times. The chain is built from TRBV7-2 and TRBJ1-1; D remains ambiguous. There are 13 residues in the CDR3. Between the trimmed V and J ends, which lost 6 bases and 6 bases, there was a span of 14 bases. The germline gives CDR1 SGHTA, CDR2 FQGNSA. The CDR3 sequence is CASSEARSSEAFF. The CDR3 DNA is TGTGCCAGCAGTGAGGCCAGGAGCTCTGAAGCTTTCTTT. The variable domain in full, completed from reference TRBV7-2 and TRBJ1-1, reads GAGVSQSPSNKVTEKGKDVELRCDPISGHTALYWYRQSLGQGLEFLIYFQGNSAPDKSGLPSDRFSAERTGGSVSTLTIQRTQQEDSAVYLCASSEARSSEAFFGQGTRLTVV.